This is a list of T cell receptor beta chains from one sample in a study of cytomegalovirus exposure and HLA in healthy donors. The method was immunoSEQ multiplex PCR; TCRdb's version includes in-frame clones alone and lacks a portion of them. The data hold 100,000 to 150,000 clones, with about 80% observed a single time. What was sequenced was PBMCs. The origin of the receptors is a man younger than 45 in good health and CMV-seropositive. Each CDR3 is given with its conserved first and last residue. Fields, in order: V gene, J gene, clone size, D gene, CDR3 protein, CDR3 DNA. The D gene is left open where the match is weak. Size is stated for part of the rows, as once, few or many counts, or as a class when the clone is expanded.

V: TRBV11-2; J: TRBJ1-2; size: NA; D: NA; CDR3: CASSRTLGDYGYTF; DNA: TGTGCCAGCAGCAGGACATTAGGGGACTATGGCTACACCTTC
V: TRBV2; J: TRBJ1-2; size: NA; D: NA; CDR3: CASTPHNYGYTF; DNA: TGTGCCAGCACCCCCCATAACTATGGCTACACCTTC
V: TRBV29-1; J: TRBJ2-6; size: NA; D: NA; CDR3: CSVEKGSGANVLTF; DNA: TGCAGCGTTGAAAAGGGGTCTGGGGCCAACGTCCTGACTTTC
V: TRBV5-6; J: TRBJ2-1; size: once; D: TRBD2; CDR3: CASSWGPSGDNEQFF; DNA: TGTGCCAGCAGCTGGGGGCCTAGCGGGGATAATGAGCAGTTCTTC
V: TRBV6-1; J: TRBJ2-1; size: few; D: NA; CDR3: CASTLGVEGNNEQFF; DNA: TGTGCCAGTACTCTGGGGGTGGAGGGAAACAATGAGCAGTTCTTC
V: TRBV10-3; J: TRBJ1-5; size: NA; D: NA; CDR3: CAISGGGATPDQPQHF; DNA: TGTGCCATCAGTGGAGGAGGGGCCACACCCGATCAGCCCCAGCATTTT
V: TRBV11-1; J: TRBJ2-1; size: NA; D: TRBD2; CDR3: CASSPSGSYYNEQFF; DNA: TGTGCCAGCAGCCCTAGCGGGTCCTACTACAATGAGCAGTTCTTC
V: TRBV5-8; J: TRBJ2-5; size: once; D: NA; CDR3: CASTLAGSEETQYF; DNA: TGTGCCAGCACCCTGGCAGGGTCCGAAGAGACCCAGTACTTC
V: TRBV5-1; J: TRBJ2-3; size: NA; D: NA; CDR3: CASSLEGRAGTDTQYF; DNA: TGCGCCAGCAGCTTGGAGGGCAGGGCGGGCACAGATACGCAGTATTTT
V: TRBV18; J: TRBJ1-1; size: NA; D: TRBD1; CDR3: CASSPQTGQGEAFF; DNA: TGTGCCAGCTCCCCCCAGACGGGACAGGGGGAAGCTTTCTTT
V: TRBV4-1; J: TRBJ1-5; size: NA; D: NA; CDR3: CASSQVGRDQPQHF; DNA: TGCGCCAGCAGCCAAGTTGGGCGTGATCAGCCCCAGCATTTT
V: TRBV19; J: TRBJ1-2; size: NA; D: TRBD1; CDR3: CATLDRASNYGYTF; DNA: TGTGCCACCCTTGACAGGGCGAGTAACTATGGCTACACCTTC
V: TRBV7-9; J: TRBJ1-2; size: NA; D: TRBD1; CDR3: CASSFTNPGQNLGDYTF; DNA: TGTGCCAGCAGCTTTACTAATCCGGGACAGAATTTGGGTGACTACACCTTC
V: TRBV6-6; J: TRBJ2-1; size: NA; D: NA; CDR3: CASSKDSNNEQFF; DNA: TGTGCCAGCAGCAAAGACAGCAACAATGAGCAGTTCTTC
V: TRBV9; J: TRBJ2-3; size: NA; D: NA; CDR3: CASAKGAGAPDTQYF; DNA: TGTGCCTCCGCAAAAGGGGCGGGGGCCCCAGATACGCAGTATTTT
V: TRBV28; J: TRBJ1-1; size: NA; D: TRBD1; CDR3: CASSYPGQGGNTEAFF; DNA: TGTGCCAGCAGTTACCCGGGACAGGGCGGGAACACTGAAGCTTTCTTT
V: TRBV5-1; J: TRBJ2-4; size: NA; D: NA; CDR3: CASSLAIAKNIQYF; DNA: TGCGCCAGCAGCTTGGCTATAGCCAAAAACATTCAGTACTTC
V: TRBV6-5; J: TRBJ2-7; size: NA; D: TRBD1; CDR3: CASSPGQGIDEQYF; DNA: TGTGCCAGCAGCCCTGGACAGGGTATCGACGAGCAGTACTTC
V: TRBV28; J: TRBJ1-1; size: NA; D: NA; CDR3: CASSLDSINTEAFF; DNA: TGTGCCAGCAGTTTAGACAGTATAAACACTGAAGCTTTCTTT
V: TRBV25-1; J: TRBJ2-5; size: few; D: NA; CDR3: CASSVGTPKDGLGETQYF; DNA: TGTGCCAGCAGTGTAGGGACTCCAAAGGATGGCTTGGGGGAGACCCAGTACTTC
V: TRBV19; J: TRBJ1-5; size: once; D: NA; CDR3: CASSARGVYSSNQPQHF; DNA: TGTGCCAGTAGTGCCCGGGGGGTCTATTCTAGCAATCAGCCCCAGCATTTT
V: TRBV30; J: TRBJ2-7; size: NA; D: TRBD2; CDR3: CAWSGGGEQYF; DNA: TGTGCCTGGTCGGGGGGAGGCGAGCAGTACTTC